This entry describes one T cell receptor beta chain. Its antigen remains unknown. Given a far larger clone just one base away, this is likely a sequencing read error. In germline, CDR1 is SGHRS, CDR2 YFSETQ. This CDR3 is 13 amino acids long. Trimming took 3 bases from V and 2 from J, leaving 9 bases between them. In TCRdb, the 5' RACE reads were re-called with MiXCR into one record per CDR3 protein. The table has roughly 230,000 distinct CDR3 sequences, around 8% seen once. This sample is drawn from a study of identical twins. Study-wide results and caveats: Among monozygotic twins, out-of-frame TCR alpha sharing exceeded what models predicted. Twins shared beta out-of-frame sequences in excess, but this excess was weaker.

These records were also assigned to another study, of yellow fever vaccine responses in identical twins.

The sequencing sample was made of CD8+ T cells sorted from blood. This TCR came from a young woman in good health. The J gene is TRBJ2-7, the V gene TRBV5-1; no reliable D call. The CDR3 coding sequence is TGCGCCAGCAGCTCGGAAGGAGCCTACGAGCAGTACTTC. The encoded protein is CASSSEGAYEQYF.